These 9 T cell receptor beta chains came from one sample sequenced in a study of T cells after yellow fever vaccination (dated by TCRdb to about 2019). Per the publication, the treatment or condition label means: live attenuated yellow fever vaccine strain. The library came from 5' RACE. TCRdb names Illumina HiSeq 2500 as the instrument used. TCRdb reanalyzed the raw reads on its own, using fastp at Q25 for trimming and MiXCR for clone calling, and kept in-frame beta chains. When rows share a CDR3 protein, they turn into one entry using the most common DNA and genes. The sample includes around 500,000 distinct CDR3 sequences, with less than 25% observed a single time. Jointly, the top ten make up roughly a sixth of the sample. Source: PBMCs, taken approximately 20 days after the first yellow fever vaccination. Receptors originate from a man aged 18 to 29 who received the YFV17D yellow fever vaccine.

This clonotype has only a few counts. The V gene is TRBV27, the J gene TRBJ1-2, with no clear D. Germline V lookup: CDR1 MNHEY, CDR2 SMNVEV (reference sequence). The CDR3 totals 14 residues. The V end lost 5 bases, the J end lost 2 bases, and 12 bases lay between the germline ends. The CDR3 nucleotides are TGTGCCAGCAGTGACGCGCGTGGAAACTATGGCTACACCTTC. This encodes CASSDARGNYGYTF.

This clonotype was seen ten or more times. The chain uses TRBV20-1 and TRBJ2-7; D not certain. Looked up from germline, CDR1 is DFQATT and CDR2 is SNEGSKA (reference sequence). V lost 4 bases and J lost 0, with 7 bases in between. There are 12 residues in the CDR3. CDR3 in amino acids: CSAKVSSYEQYF. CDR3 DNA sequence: TGCAGTGCTAAGGTTAGCTCCTACGAGCAGTACTTC.

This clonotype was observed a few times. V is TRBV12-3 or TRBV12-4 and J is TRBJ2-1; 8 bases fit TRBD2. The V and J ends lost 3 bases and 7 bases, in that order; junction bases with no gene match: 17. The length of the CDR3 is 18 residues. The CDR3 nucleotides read TGTGCCAGCAGTTTGGGGATAGGCGGGGGGCCACGATGGAATGAGCAGTTCTTC. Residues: CASSLGIGGGPRWNEQFF.

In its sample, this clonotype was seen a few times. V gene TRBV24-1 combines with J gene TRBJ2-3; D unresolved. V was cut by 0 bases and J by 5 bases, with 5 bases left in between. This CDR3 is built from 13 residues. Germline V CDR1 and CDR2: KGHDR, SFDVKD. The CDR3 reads CATSDLEEDTQYF. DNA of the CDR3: TGTGCCACCAGTGATTTGGAGGAAGATACGCAGTATTTT.

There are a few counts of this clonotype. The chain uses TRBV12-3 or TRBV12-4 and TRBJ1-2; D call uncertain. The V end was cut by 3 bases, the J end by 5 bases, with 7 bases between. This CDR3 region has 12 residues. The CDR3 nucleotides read TGTGCCAGCAGTTTTCAACAGTATGGCTACACCTTC. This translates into CASSFQQYGYTF.

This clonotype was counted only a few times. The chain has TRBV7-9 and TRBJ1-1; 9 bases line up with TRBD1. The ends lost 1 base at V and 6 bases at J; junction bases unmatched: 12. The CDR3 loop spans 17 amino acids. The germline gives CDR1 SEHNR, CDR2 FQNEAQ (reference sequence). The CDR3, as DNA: TGTGCCAGCAGCTTAGGGGGTTCGACAGGGGGTCCCGCTGAAGCTTTCTTT. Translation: CASSLGGSTGGPAEAFF.

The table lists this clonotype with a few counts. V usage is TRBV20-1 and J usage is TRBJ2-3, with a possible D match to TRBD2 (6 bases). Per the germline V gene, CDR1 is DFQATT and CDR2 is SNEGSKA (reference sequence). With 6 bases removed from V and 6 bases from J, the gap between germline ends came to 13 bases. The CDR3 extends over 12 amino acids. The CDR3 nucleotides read TGCAGTGCCCCTCCCCGGGGGGATACGCAGTATTTT. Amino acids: CSAPPRGDTQYF.

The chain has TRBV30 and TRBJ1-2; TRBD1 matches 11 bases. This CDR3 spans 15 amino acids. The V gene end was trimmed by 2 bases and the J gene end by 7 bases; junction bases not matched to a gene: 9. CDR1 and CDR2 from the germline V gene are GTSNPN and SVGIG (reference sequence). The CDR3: CAWSTQGQGAGGYTF. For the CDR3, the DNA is TGTGCCTGGAGTACCCAAGGACAGGGGGCCGGTGGCTACACCTTC.

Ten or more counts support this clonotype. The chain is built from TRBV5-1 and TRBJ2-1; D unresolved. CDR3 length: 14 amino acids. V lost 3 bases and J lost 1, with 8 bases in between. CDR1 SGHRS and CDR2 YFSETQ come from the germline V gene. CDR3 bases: TGCGCCAGCAGCTGGGATACGTCCTACAATGAGCAGTTCTTC. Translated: CASSWDTSYNEQFF.